Listed below are T cell receptor beta chains from one sample, sequenced in a study of cytomegalovirus exposure and HLA in healthy donors. Assay: immunoSEQ multiplex PCR; the TCRdb copy retains only in-frame clones and omits some. The table lists a few hundred thousand clones, roughly 87% of them singletons. What was sequenced was PBMCs. The receptor set was obtained from a young man in good health and CMV-seropositive. CDR3s include the opening cysteine and the closing phenylalanine or tryptophan. D genes are given only for firm matches. The listing skips clone size in some rows; elsewhere it reads once, few, many or a size class.

V	D	J	size	CDR3	DNA
TRBV4-2	-	TRBJ2-1	-	CASSQDIWGYNEQFF	TGTGCCAGCAGCCAAGATATTTGGGGGTACAATGAGCAGTTCTTC
TRBV29-1	-	TRBJ2-3	-	CSASGDTQYF	TGCAGCGCCTCGGGGGATACGCAGTATTTT
TRBV5-1	TRBD1	TRBJ1-3	-	CASRAGTVFSGNTIYF	TGCGCCAGCAGAGCCGGGACAGTATTCTCTGGAAACACCATATATTTT
TRBV7-8	TRBD2	TRBJ2-3	-	CASSPATSGTYTDTQYF	TGTGCCAGCAGCCCGGCGACTAGCGGGACGTACACAGATACGCAGTATTTT
TRBV29-1	-	TRBJ2-3	-	CSVLSSQLGPDTQYF	TGCAGCGTACTATCGTCTCAGTTGGGGCCCGATACGCAGTATTTT
TRBV19	TRBD2	TRBJ2-1	-	CASKTSGRAILDEQFF	TGTGCCAGCAAGACTAGCGGGAGGGCAATCTTGGATGAGCAGTTCTTC
TRBV6-5	-	TRBJ2-1	-	CASSYSVQEYEQFF	TGTGCCAGCAGTTACTCGGTCCAGGAATATGAGCAGTTCTTC
TRBV7-9	-	TRBJ1-1	-	CASSLIGGLAFF	TGTGCCAGCAGCTTAATTGGAGGGCTGGCTTTCTTT
TRBV5-6	-	TRBJ1-5	-	CASSLGGSGSYSNQPQHF	TGTGCCAGCAGCTTGGGCGGATCGGGATCCTATAGCAATCAGCCCCAGCATTTT
TRBV7-9	TRBD2	TRBJ2-1	-	CASSLDRTSGNNEQFF	TGTGCCAGCAGCTTAGACCGGACTAGCGGGAACAATGAGCAGTTCTTC
TRBV27	-	TRBJ2-5	few	CASSSGVLGETQYF	TGTGCCAGCAGCTCGGGCGTCCTCGGGGAGACCCAGTACTTC
TRBV2	-	TRBJ1-5	-	CASTTDTLGNQPQHF	TGTGCCAGCACTACGGACACCTTAGGAAATCAGCCCCAGCATTTT
TRBV5-1	-	TRBJ1-3	-	CASSLTLGSKSGNTIYF	TGCGCCAGCAGCTTGACGCTAGGGAGCAAATCTGGAAACACCATATATTTT
TRBV5-1	TRBD1	TRBJ2-2	-	CASSLALDRATGELFF	TGCGCCAGCAGCTTGGCCTTAGACAGGGCCACCGGGGAGCTGTTTTTT
TRBV11-2	TRBD2	TRBJ2-1	-	CASSSSGRAWDEQFF	TGTGCCAGCAGCTCTAGCGGGAGGGCCTGGGATGAGCAGTTCTTC
TRBV14	-	TRBJ2-1	-	CASSQDRRWLANNEQFF	TGTGCCAGCAGCCAAGATCGCCGGTGGCTGGCAAACAATGAGCAGTTCTTC
TRBV6-1	TRBD1	TRBJ2-1	-	CASSEFRGIEYEQFF	TGTGCCAGCAGTGAATTCAGGGGGATTGAGTATGAGCAGTTCTTC
TRBV19	-	TRBJ1-2	-	CASSPRVGPYGYTF	TGTGCCAGTAGTCCCCGGGTAGGCCCATATGGCTACACCTTC
TRBV18	TRBD1	TRBJ1-4	-	CASSYQGAEKLFF	TGTGCCAGCTCCTACCAGGGGGCGGAAAAACTGTTTTTT
TRBV4-1	TRBD2	TRBJ2-5	-	CASSEVAGGETQYF	TGCGCCAGCAGCGAGGTAGCGGGAGGGGAGACCCAGTACTTC
TRBV2	-	TRBJ1-1	-	CASSEEVDTEAFF	TGTGCCAGCAGTGAAGAGGTAGACACTGAAGCTTTCTTT
TRBV28	-	TRBJ2-2	-	CASSLSTGELFF	TGTGCCAGCAGCTTATCAACCGGGGAGCTGTTTTTT
TRBV10-3	TRBD2	TRBJ2-7	-	CAISDGLAEAQYF	TGTGCCATCAGTGATGGACTAGCGGAGGCGCAGTACTTC
TRBV7-9	-	TRBJ2-7	-	CASSFSGPYEQYF	TGTGCCAGCAGCTTTTCCGGGCCCTACGAGCAGTACTTC
TRBV9	-	TRBJ2-1	-	CASSRITDPYNEQFF	TGTGCCAGCAGCAGAATAACGGATCCCTACAATGAGCAGTTCTTC
TRBV9	-	TRBJ2-1	-	CASSVRGYEQFF	TGTGCCAGCAGCGTTAGGGGGTATGAGCAGTTCTTC
TRBV7-9	-	TRBJ2-2	-	CASYRAGTNTGELFF	TGTGCCAGCTATAGAGCGGGCACGAACACCGGGGAGCTGTTTTTT
TRBV13	-	TRBJ1-1	-	CASSLVGGNTEAFF	TGTGCCAGCAGCTTGGTAGGCGGGAACACTGAAGCTTTCTTT
TRBV11-2	TRBD2	TRBJ2-3	-	CASSLLAGGLGTDTQYF	TGTGCCAGCAGCTTACTAGCGGGAGGGCTAGGCACAGATACGCAGTATTTT
TRBV27	TRBD1	TRBJ1-1	-	CASSTGQGRGLGAEAFF	TGTGCCAGCAGTACCGGACAGGGGAGGGGGCTAGGGGCTGAAGCTTTCTTT
TRBV9	TRBD2	TRBJ2-1	once	CASSGTSGGYNEQFF	TGTGCCAGCAGCGGCACTAGCGGGGGGTACAATGAGCAGTTCTTC
TRBV5-4	-	TRBJ2-5	-	CASSPEVSRETQYF	TGTGCCAGCAGCCCCGAGGTATCCCGGGAGACCCAGTACTTC
TRBV14	-	TRBJ1-3	once	CASSPEGNTIYF	TGTGCCAGCAGCCCTGAGGGAAACACCATATATTTT
TRBV2	TRBD1	TRBJ2-3	once	CASSRQGASSTDTQYF	TGTGCCAGCAGTCGACAGGGGGCTTCCAGCACAGATACGCAGTATTTT
TRBV28	TRBD1	TRBJ2-5	-	CASTSTGTGEETQYF	TGTGCCAGCACCTCAACCGGGACAGGGGAGGAGACCCAGTACTTC
TRBV2	-	TRBJ2-1	-	CASSLEGYNEQFF	TGTGCCAGCAGTTTGGAGGGCTACAATGAGCAGTTCTTC
TRBV15	-	TRBJ1-5	-	CATSRELATVSLPQHF	TGTGCCACCAGCAGAGAGTTGGCCACCGTATCTCTACCCCAGCATTTT
TRBV7-7	TRBD1	TRBJ2-5	-	CASSLGGTGVETQYF	TGTGCCAGCAGCTTAGGCGGGACAGGGGTAGAGACCCAGTACTTC
TRBV5-1	-	TRBJ1-2	-	CASSLAPGQGGGYTF	TGCGCCAGCAGCTTGGCCCCGGGGCAGGGCGGAGGCTACACCTTC
TRBV9	-	TRBJ2-1	few	CASTPSGSSYNEQFF	TGTGCCAGCACCCCCTCGGGGTCTTCCTACAATGAGCAGTTCTTC
TRBV28	TRBD1	TRBJ2-7	-	CASSFGPGQGLYEQYF	TGTGCCAGCAGTTTCGGTCCTGGACAGGGTCTCTACGAGCAGTACTTC
TRBV29-1	-	TRBJ2-7	-	CSVVAGVGEQYF	TGCAGCGTTGTTGCAGGGGTCGGCGAGCAGTACTTC